A selection of T cell receptor beta chains follows, all from one sample in a study of T cell changes during pregnancy in multiple sclerosis. Profiled with immunoSEQ multiplex PCR; TCRdb holds only in-frame clones, not every one. Of tens of thousands of clones in the sample, 93% are singletons; the top ten hold over 2%. The sequences come from peripheral blood, collected in the second trimester of pregnancy. The source of these receptors is a female donor with multiple sclerosis, enrolled in a pregnancy study. CDR3s include the opening cysteine and the closing phenylalanine or tryptophan. The D gene is left open where the match is weak. Only part of the rows carry a size: once, few, many, or a class if the clone is expanded.

CASSIRAGGRQTNEKLFF TGTGCCAGTAGTATTCGAGCAGGGGGCCGACAAACTAATGAAAAACTGTTTTTT TRBJ1-4 TRBV19 TRBD1 once
CASSADREGNQPQHF TGTGCCAGTAGCGCCGACAGGGAGGGCAATCAGCCCCAGCATTTT TRBJ1-5 TRBV19 TRBD1 once
CASSPPKGQGYNEQFF TGTGCCAGCTCACCACCAAAGGGACAGGGCTACAATGAGCAGTTCTTC TRBJ2-1 TRBV18 TRBD1 NA
CASSQATTGQTYEQYF TGTGCCAGCAGCCAAGCTACCACTGGACAGACCTACGAGCAGTACTTC TRBJ2-7 TRBV4-2 NA few
CASSSRGGGYYEQYF TGTGCCAGCAGCTCACGCGGGGGGGGTTACTACGAGCAGTACTTC TRBJ2-7 TRBV13 TRBD2 NA
CASGDSHAF TGTGCCAGTGGGGACTCCCATGCCTTC TRBJ2-7 TRBV6-6 NA once
CASSLVPSTSTDTQYF TGTGCCAGCAGCTTGGTACCGAGTACTAGCACAGATACGCAGTATTTT TRBJ2-3 TRBV5-8 NA NA
CASSPNTGELFF TGCGCCAGCAGCCCTAACACCGGGGAGCTGTTTTTT TRBJ2-2 TRBV4-1 NA NA
CASSLVSGRNPVEQYF TGTGCCAGCAGCTTAGTTTCAGGAAGAAATCCGGTCGAGCAGTACTTC TRBJ2-7 TRBV7-6 NA NA
CAWSFRTKYGYTF TGTGCCTGGAGTTTCCGGACAAAGTATGGCTACACCTTC TRBJ1-2 TRBV30 NA NA
CASSFNRDQPQHF TGTGCCAGCAGCTTCAACAGGGATCAGCCCCAGCATTTT TRBJ1-5 TRBV5-6 NA NA
CATTSGAGTHTDTQYF TGTGCCACGACTAGCGGGGCCGGGACACACACAGATACGCAGTATTTT TRBJ2-3 TRBV6-6 TRBD2 NA
CATSRQRTSGTTYNEQFF TGTGCCACCAGCAGACAAAGGACTAGCGGGACCACCTACAATGAGCAGTTCTTC TRBJ2-1 TRBV15 TRBD2 NA
CASSPHPGTSGGAVTGELFF TGTGCCAGCAGTCCCCACCCCGGGACTAGCGGGGGGGCGGTCACCGGGGAGCTGTTTTTT TRBJ2-2 TRBV2 TRBD2 NA
CASSRDRGEKLFF TGTGCTAGCAGCCGTGACAGGGGTGAAAAACTGTTTTTT TRBJ1-4 TRBV7-7 TRBD1 NA
CASSLTSGIWTEAFF TGTGCCAGCAGCCTGACATCAGGGATTTGGACTGAAGCTTTCTTT TRBJ1-1 TRBV7-8 NA NA
CASSLGQGKTQYF TGTGCCAGCAGTCTAGGACAGGGGAAGACCCAGTACTTC TRBJ2-5 TRBV6-5 TRBD1 NA
CASSQASSGNTIYF TGCGCCAGCAGTCAAGCGAGCTCTGGAAACACCATATATTTT TRBJ1-3 TRBV5-1 NA NA
CASSLVGGRGYGYTF TGTGCCAGCAGCTTAGTTGGGGGCAGGGGCTATGGCTACACCTTC TRBJ1-2 TRBV7-9 NA NA
CASSFRQGGGYTF TGTGCCAGCAGTTTTCGACAGGGTGGAGGCTACACCTTC TRBJ1-2 TRBV6-5 TRBD1 NA
CATRLTGGGEKLFF TGTGCCACCCGCTTGACAGGGGGCGGCGAAAAACTGTTTTTT TRBJ1-4 TRBV25-1 TRBD1 NA
CAWGTGGSSEKLFF TGTGCCTGGGGAACAGGGGGGAGCAGTGAAAAACTGTTTTTT TRBJ1-4 TRBV30 TRBD1 NA
CASRVGGASGNTEAFF TGTGCCAGCAGGGTGGGGGGGGCGTCTGGAAACACTGAAGCTTTCTTT TRBJ1-1 TRBV2 NA NA
CASAPTGGRLFF TGTGCTAGTGCCCCGACAGGAGGTAGACTGTTTTTT TRBJ1-4 TRBV12-5 NA few